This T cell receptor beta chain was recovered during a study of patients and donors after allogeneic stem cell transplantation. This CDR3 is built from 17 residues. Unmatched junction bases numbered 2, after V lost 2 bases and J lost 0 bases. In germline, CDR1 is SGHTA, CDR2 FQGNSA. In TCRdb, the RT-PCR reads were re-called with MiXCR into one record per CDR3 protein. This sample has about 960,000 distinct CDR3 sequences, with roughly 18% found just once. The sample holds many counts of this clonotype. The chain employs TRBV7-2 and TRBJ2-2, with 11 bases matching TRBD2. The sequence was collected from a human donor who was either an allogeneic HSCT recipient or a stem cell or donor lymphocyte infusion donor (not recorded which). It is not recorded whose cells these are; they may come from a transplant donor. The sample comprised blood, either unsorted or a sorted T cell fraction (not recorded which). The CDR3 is CASSLLAGGPNTGELFF. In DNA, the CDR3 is TGTGCCAGCAGCTTACTAGCGGGGGGACCGAACACCGGGGAGCTGTTTTTT.